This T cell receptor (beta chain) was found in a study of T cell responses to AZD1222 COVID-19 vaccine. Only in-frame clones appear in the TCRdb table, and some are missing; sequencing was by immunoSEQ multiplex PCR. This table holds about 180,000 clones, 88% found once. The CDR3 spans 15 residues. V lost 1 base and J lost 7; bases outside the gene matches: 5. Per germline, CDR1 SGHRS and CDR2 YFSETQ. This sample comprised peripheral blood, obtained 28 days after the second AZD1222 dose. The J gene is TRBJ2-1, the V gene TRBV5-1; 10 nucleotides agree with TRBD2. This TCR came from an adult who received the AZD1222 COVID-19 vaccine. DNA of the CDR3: TGCGCCAGCAGCTTGACTAGCGGGGTAGGGAATGAGCAGTTCTTC. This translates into CASSLTSGVGNEQFF.